This T cell receptor (beta chain) was sequenced in a study of T-cell reconstitution after alpha-beta-depleted transplantation in children. Unique molecular identifiers were built into the TCRbeta library. MiXCR was run by TCRdb on the PCR reads, yielding one entry per CDR3 protein. The table records over 550,000 distinct CDR3 sequences, approximately 10% of them present only once. This receptor was obtained from a human donor who donated a stem cell graft to a child with acute myeloid leukemia. The material was PBMCs from the stem cell graft donor, obtained from the stem cell graft.

CDR3 region: CASSPPPRSNEQFF. The CDR3, as DNA: TGTGCCAGCAGTCCCCCCCCTAGGTCCAATGAGCAGTTCTTC. This chain joins TRBV28 and TRBJ2-1; no clear D gene. Germline V gene sequence: CDR1 MDHEN, CDR2 SYDVKM. The CDR3 runs to 14 residues. With 5 bases removed from V and 6 bases from J, the gap between germline ends came to 14 bases.